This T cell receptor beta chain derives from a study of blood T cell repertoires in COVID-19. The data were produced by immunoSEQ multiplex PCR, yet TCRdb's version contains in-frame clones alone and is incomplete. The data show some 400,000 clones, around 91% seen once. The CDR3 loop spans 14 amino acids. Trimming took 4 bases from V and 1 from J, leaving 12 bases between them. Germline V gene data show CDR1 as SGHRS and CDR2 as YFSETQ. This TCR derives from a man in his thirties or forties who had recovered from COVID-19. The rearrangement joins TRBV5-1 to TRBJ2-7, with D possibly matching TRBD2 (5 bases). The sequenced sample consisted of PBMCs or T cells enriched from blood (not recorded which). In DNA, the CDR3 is TGCGCCAGCAGCCCCCGTCGGGGTTCCTACGAGCAGTACTTC. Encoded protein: CASSPRRGSYEQYF.